Below are 21 T cell receptor beta chains sequenced from a single sample in a study of tumor-infiltrating lymphocytes in primary liver carcinoma. Researchers generated TCR beta cDNA from roughly 510 ng of total RNA, relying on a constant-region primer. Libraries covering TCR beta were generated through three nested multiplex PCR rounds (using a slightly modified ARM-PCR). The two initial PCR rounds, nine to eleven cycles each, used TRBV1-TRBV30 forward and C-beta reverse primers. Via MiXCR, TCRdb re-called the multiplex PCR reads, giving one row per CDR3 protein. The sample yields some 180,000 distinct CDR3 sequences, roughly three fifths seen once. Blood RNA came from unsorted whole blood; germline DNA was also extracted. The sequencing sample was made of peripheral blood. The receptors originated from a man aged 40-55 years with primary liver carcinoma and hepatitis B virus infection.

As concerns this clonotype: A clone one base away is much larger, so this may be a read error. The chain uses TRBV29-1 and TRBJ2-5; D perhaps matches TRBD1 (7 bases). Germline V lookup: CDR1 SQVTM, CDR2 ANQGSEA. The CDR3 runs to 14 residues. Trimming left V 4 bases short and J 4 bases short, with 16 bases between. CDR3 coding DNA: TGCAGCGTTGTCGGGACAGCGACTAGAGAGACCCAGTACTTC. Translating it yields CSVVGTATRETQYF.

This clonotype showed up just once. J is TRBJ2-2 and V is TRBV18; possible D gene TRBD2, 5 bases. Trimming removed 3 bases at V and 2 bases at J, with 13 bases between. Germline V CDR1 and CDR2: KGHSH, LQKENI. The CDR3 spans 16 residues. As DNA, the CDR3 is TGTGCCAGCTCACCTCCCTCGGGGAAAAACACCGGGGAGCTGTTTTTT. Translation: CASSPPSGKNTGELFF.

On this clonotype: A much larger clone lies one base from this, so it may be a read error. This chain connects TRBV6-5 to TRBJ2-3; tentatively, D is TRBD2 (7 bases). The CDR3 is made up of 16 amino acids. Germline-derived CDR1 and CDR2 are MNHEY and SVGAGI. Between the trimmed V and J ends, which lost 7 bases and 4 bases, there was a span of 21 bases. The CDR3 loop is CASNLRGGGGPDTQYF. As DNA, the CDR3 is TGTGCCAGCAATCTTCGAGGGGGAGGGGGACCAGATACGCAGTATTTT.

This clonotype was seen a few times. V usage is TRBV4-2 and J usage is TRBJ1-6; D gene unclear. The V gene's germline CDR1 is LGHNA and CDR2 YNFKEQ. The V and J ends lost 0 bases and 0 bases respectively, with 6 bases between them. The CDR3 sequence is 16 residues long. The CDR3 nucleotides read TGTGCCAGCAGCCAAGAGCTCAGCTCCTATAATTCACCCCTCCACTTT. Its translation is CASSQELSSYNSPLHF.

This clonotype was counted ten times or more. The CDR3 loop reads CASSLGGSDTEAFF. CDR3 bases: TGTGCCAGCAGCTTAGGAGGGAGTGACACTGAAGCTTTCTTT. This chain links TRBV11-2 with TRBJ1-1; no definite D call. The V gene's germline CDR1 is SGHAT and CDR2 FQNNGV. Trimming pared 1 base from V and 3 bases from J, leaving 9 bases between. The CDR3 spans 14 residues.

V usage is TRBV6-1 and J usage is TRBJ2-2; D ambiguous. CDR1 and CDR2 from the germline V gene are MNHNS and SASEGT. The CDR3 spans 15 residues. The V end lost 1 base, the J end lost 6 bases, and 12 bases lay between the germline ends. The CDR3 sequence: CASSEGWWLAGELFF. The CDR3 coding sequence is TGTGCCAGCAGTGAAGGGTGGTGGCTCGCCGGGGAGCTGTTTTTT.

This clonotype was detected only a few times. A junction end diverges from the germline sequence, so it may reflect a read error. The chain links TRBV14 to TRBJ2-7; D may be TRBD1 (6 bases). Germline loops: CDR1 SGHDN, CDR2 FVKESK. The CDR3 extends over 15 amino acids. The CDR3 spells CASSQDVTGIYDQYF. DNA for the CDR3: TGTGCCAGCAGCCAAGATGTGACAGGAATATACGATCAGTACTTC. Filled out from reference TRBV14 and TRBJ2-7, the complete variable domain reads EAGVTQFPSHSVIEKGQTVTLRCDPISGHDNLYWYRRVMGKEIKFLLHFVKESKQDESGMPNNRFLAERTGGTYSTLKVQPAELEDSGVYFCASSQDVTGIYDQYFGPGTRLTVT.

The V and J genes are TRBV12-3 or TRBV12-4 and TRBJ2-2; 10 nucleotides align to TRBD1. V lost 6 bases to trimming and J lost 4 bases; unmatched junction nucleotides: 2. The CDR3 consists of 14 residues. The CDR3 DNA follows: TGTGCCAGCAGAGGACAGGGGGGCACCGGGGAGCTGTTTTTT. Amino acids: CASRGQGGTGELFF.

Comment on this clonotype: A much larger clone lies one base from this, so it may be a read error. J is TRBJ2-7 and V is TRBV4-1; TRBD2 might be the D (5 bases). Per germline, CDR1 MGHRA and CDR2 YSYEKL. The CDR3 has 15 amino acids. CDR3 region: CTSSQADGPSGEQYF. The DNA of the CDR3 is TGCACCAGCAGCCAAGCGGACGGACCTTCGGGCGAGCAGTACTTC.

The chain employs TRBV11-2 and TRBJ1-2; D not resolved. V lost 9 bases and J lost 4, with 18 bases in between. The V gene's germline CDR1 is SGHAT and CDR2 FQNNGV. CDR3 length: 14 residues. In DNA, the CDR3 is TGTGCCAGTATCCCCGGACCGATTCTCTATGGCTACACCTTC. Translated, it gives CASIPGPILYGYTF. Looking up the rest from reference TRBV11-2 and TRBJ1-2 gives the full variable domain: EAGVAQSPRYKIIEKRQSVAFWCNPISGHATLYWYQQILGQGPKLLIQFQNNGVVDDSQLPKDRFSAERLKGVDSTLKIQPAKLEDSAVYLCASIPGPILYGYTFGSGTRLTVV.

The chain is built from TRBV12-3 or TRBV12-4 and TRBJ2-3; TRBD1 might be the D (5 bases). V lost 7 bases, J lost 5 bases, and 7 bases lay in between. The length of the CDR3 is 11 residues. The CDR3 region is CASNQGDTQYF. The CDR3 DNA sequence: TGTGCCAGCAACCAGGGAGATACGCAGTATTTT.

V usage is TRBV10-3 and J usage is TRBJ2-7; 10 bases map to TRBD2. Germline loops: CDR1 ENHRY, CDR2 SYGVKD. This CDR3 is built from 17 residues. Unmatched junction bases numbered 11, after V lost 6 bases and J lost 0 bases. CDR3: CAIRDPTRLAGSYEQYF. CDR3 sequence (DNA): TGTGCCATCAGAGACCCCACAAGACTAGCGGGCTCCTACGAGCAGTACTTC.

The sample holds a few counts of this clonotype. A read error may produce the germline difference seen at one junction end. CDR3 coding DNA: TGTGCCAGCGGCTTTAGAAGCTTGGGACAGGGGTCCTACGAGCAGTACTTC. As protein: CASGFRSLGQGSYEQYF. The V call is TRBV5-5, the J call TRBJ2-7; 10 nucleotides match TRBD1. Germline V gene data show CDR1 as SGHKS and CDR2 as YYEKEE (reference sequence). CDR3 length equals 17 residues.

This clonotype has just a few counts. The chain carries TRBV13 and TRBJ1-2; D is possibly TRBD1 (6 bases). V was shortened by 5 bases and J by 4 bases, with 11 bases between the two germline ends. CDR3 length equals 13 residues. Per germline, CDR1 PRHDT and CDR2 FYEKMQ (reference sequence). CDR3: CASSALRGYGYTF. The DNA of the CDR3 is TGTGCCAGCAGCGCGCTCAGGGGCTATGGCTACACCTTC.

This clonotype was observed once. A single base separates this from a much larger clone, so it may be a read error. The chain joins TRBV29-1 to TRBJ2-3, with 7 bases matching TRBD2. Germline CDR1 and CDR2: SQVTM and ANQGSEA. The length of the CDR3 is 15 residues. V shed 4 bases, J shed 2 bases, and the junction held 9 bases outside the gene matches. For the CDR3, the DNA is TGCAGCGTTGTTCACCTAGCGGATCTCACAGATACGCAGTATTTT. It is translated as CSVVHLADLTDTQYF.

The chain uses TRBV6-2 or TRBV6-3 and TRBJ2-7; TRBD2 agrees at 15 bases. V lost 4 bases, J lost 2 bases, and 12 bases stayed unmatched. The germline CDR1 and CDR2 sequences are MNHEY and SVGEGT. This CDR3 comprises 19 residues. CDR3 region: CASSSRTSGRASRAYEQYF. CDR3 nucleotides: TGTGCCAGCAGTTCACGGACTAGCGGGAGGGCCTCGAGGGCCTACGAGCAGTACTTC.

This clonotype was counted only a few times. This chain connects TRBV29-1 to TRBJ2-5; TRBD1 is a possible D gene (5 bases). Trimming removed 5 bases at V and 2 bases at J, with 12 bases between. The CDR3 covers 13 residues. Germline CDR1 reads SQVTM; CDR2 reads ANQGSEA. CDR3 loop: CSVNGAGQETQYF. The CDR3 nucleotides are TGCAGCGTTAATGGGGCAGGGCAAGAGACCCAGTACTTC.

This clonotype was observed at least ten times. The rearrangement joins TRBV6-2 or TRBV6-3 to TRBJ1-2; D is ambiguous. This CDR3 has 14 residues. CDR1 is MNHEY, CDR2 SVGEGT, per germline. V lost 6 bases to trimming and J lost 2 bases, with 13 bases between them. The CDR3 sequence: CASSLEGPNYGYTF. DNA of the CDR3: TGTGCCAGCAGCCTCGAGGGTCCCAACTATGGCTACACCTTC.

This clonotype occurred once. This chain joins TRBV10-3 and TRBJ1-1; TRBD1 is a possible D gene (6 bases). Trimming took 0 bases from V and 5 from J, leaving 10 bases between them. Germline V lookup: CDR1 ENHRY, CDR2 SYGVKD. The CDR3 spans 14 residues. DNA for the CDR3: TGTGCCATCAGTGAGTCATTAGGGGGAACTGAAGCTTTCTTT. Its protein is CAISESLGGTEAFF.

V gene TRBV21-1 combines with J gene TRBJ2-7; TRBD2, the table's D call, was not compared with the DNA. TRBV21-1 has pseudogene status. The CDR3 has 14 amino acids. CDR3 sequence: CASSKLAVIYEQYF. Written as DNA, the CDR3 is TGTGCCAGCAGCAAACTAGCGGTTATTTACGAGCAGTACTTC.

The chain employs TRBV7-9 and TRBJ2-3; D not certain. This CDR3 is built from 13 residues. Per the germline V gene, CDR1 is SEHNR and CDR2 is FQNEAQ (reference sequence). V was clipped by 6 bases and J by 0 bases, with 7 bases between them. CDR3 residues: CASRSGSTDTQYF. The CDR3 nucleotides are TGTGCCAGCAGGTCTGGGAGCACAGATACGCAGTATTTT.